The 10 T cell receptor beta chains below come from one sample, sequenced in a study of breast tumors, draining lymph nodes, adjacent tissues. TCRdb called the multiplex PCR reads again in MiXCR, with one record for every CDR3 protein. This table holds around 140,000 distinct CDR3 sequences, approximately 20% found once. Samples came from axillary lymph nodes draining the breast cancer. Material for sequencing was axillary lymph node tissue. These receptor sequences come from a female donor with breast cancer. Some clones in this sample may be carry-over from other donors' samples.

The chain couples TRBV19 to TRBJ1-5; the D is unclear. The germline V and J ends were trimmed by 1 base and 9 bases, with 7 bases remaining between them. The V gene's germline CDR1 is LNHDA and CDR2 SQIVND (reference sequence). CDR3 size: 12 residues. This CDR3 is CASSIARGPQHF. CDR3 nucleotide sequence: TGTGCCAGTAGTATAGCACGGGGGCCCCAGCATTTT.

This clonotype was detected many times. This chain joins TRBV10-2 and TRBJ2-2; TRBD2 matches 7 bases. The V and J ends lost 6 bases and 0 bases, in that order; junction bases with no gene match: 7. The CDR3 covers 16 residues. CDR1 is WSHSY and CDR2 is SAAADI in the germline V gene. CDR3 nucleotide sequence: TGCGCCAGCAGGCGACTAGCAGTCGCGAACACCGGGGAGCTGTTTTTT. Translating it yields CASRRLAVANTGELFF.

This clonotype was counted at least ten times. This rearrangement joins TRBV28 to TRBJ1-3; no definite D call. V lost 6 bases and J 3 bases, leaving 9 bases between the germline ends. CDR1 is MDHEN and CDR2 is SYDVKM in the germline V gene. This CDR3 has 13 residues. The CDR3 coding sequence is TGTGCCAGCAGACCCGCGGATGGAAACACCATATATTTT. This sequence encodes CASRPADGNTIYF.

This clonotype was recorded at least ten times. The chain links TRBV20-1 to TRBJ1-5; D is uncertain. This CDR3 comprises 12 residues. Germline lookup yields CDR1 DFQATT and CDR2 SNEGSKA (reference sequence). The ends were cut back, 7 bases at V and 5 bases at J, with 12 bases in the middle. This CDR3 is CSVPSRDQPQHF. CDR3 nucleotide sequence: TGCAGTGTACCATCGAGGGATCAGCCCCAGCATTTT.

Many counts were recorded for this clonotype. DNA of the CDR3: TGCGCCAGCAGGGGGTCCACAGGTTCCTCCTACGAGCAGTACTTC. Amino acids: CASRGSTGSSYEQYF. This rearrangement joins TRBV5-1 to TRBJ2-7; D may be TRBD1 (5 bases). The CDR3 is made up of 15 amino acids. Trimming shortened V by 5 bases and J by 0 bases, and 15 bases separated the two germline ends. Germline CDR1 reads SGHRS; CDR2 reads YFSETQ.

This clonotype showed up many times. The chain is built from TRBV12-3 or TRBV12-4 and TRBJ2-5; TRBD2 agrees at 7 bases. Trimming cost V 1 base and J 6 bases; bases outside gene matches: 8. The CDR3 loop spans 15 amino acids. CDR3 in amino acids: CASSLVGGGRKTQYF. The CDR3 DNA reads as TGTGCCAGCAGTTTAGTCGGCGGGGGTAGGAAGACCCAGTACTTC.

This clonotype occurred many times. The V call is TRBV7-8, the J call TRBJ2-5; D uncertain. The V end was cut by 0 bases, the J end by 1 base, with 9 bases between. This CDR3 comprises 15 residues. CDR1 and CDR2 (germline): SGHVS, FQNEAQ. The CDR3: CASSLAPDSQETQYF. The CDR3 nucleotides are TGTGCCAGCAGCTTAGCACCCGACTCCCAAGAGACCCAGTACTTC.

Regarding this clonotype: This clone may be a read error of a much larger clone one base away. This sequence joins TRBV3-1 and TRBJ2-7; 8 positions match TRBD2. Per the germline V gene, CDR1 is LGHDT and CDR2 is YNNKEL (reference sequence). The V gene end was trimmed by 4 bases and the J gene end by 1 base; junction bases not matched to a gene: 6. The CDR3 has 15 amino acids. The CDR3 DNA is TGTGCCAGCAGCCCGGGGGGGAACCTTTCCTACGAGCAGTACTTC. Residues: CASSPGGNLSYEQYF.

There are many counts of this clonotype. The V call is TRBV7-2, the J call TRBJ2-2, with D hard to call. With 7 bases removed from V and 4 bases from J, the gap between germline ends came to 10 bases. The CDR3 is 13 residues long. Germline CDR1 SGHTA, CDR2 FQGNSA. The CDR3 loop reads CASTPQTTGELFF. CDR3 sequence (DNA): TGTGCCAGCACCCCGCAAACCACCGGGGAGCTGTTTTTT.

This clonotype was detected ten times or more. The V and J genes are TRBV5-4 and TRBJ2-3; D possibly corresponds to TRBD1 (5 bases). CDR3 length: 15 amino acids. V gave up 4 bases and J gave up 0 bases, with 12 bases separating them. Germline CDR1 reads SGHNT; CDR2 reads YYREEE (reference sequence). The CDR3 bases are TGTGCCAGCAGCAGTCAGGGCCTTAGCACAGATACGCAGTATTTT. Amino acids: CASSSQGLSTDTQYF.